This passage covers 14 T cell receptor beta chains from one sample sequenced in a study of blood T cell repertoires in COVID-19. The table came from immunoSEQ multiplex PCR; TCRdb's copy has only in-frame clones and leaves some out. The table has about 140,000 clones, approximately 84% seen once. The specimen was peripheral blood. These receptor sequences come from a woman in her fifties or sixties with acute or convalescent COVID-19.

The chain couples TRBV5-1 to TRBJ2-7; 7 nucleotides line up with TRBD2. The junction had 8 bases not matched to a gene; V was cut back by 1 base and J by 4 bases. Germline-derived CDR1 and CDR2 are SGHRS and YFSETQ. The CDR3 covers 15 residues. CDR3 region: CASSLWTGLVYEQYF. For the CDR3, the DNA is TGCGCCAGCAGCTTGTGGACCGGACTAGTTTACGAGCAGTACTTC.

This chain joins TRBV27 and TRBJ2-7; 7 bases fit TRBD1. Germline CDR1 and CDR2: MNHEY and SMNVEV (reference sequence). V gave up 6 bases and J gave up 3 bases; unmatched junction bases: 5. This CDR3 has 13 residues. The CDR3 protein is CASRRTGDYEQYF. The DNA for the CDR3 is TGTGCCAGCAGACGGACAGGCGACTACGAGCAGTACTTC.

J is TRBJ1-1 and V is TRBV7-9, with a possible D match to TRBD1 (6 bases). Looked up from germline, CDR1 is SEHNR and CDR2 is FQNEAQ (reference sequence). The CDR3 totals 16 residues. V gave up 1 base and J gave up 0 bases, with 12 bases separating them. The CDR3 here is CASSLGSRGLNTEAFF. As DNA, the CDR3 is TGTGCCAGCAGCTTAGGGTCGAGGGGGTTGAACACTGAAGCTTTCTTT.

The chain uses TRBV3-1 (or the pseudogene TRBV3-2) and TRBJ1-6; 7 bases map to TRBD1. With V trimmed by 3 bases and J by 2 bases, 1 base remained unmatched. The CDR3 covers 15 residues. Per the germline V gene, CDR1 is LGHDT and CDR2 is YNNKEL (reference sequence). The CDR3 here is CASSQTGPYNSPLHF. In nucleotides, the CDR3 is TGTGCCAGCAGCCAGACAGGGCCCTATAATTCACCCCTCCACTTT.

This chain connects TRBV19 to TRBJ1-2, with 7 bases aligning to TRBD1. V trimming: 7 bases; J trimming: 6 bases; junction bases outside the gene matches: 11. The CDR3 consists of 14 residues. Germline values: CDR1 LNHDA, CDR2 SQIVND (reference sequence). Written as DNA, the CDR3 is TGTGCCAGTATTGAGACAGGGAAGCGGGATGGCTACACCTTC. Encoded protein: CASIETGKRDGYTF.

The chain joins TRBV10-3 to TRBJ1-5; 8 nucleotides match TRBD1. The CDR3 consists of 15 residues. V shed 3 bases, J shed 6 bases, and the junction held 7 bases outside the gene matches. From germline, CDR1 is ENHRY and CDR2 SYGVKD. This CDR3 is CAISDRTGPGQPQHF. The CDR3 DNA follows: TGTGCCATCAGTGACCGGACAGGGCCGGGTCAGCCCCAGCATTTT.

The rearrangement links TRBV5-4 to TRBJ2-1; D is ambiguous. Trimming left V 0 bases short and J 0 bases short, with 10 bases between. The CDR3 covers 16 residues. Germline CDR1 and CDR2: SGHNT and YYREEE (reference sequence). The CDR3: CASSLGALGSYNEQFF. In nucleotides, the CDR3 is TGTGCCAGCAGCTTGGGGGCATTGGGCTCCTACAATGAGCAGTTCTTC.

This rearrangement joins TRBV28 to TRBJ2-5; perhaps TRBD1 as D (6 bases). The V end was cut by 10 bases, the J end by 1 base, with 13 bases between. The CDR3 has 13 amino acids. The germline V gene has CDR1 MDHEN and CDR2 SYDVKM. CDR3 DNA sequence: TGTGCCACCTGGACAGCCGGCCAAGAGACCCAGTACTTC. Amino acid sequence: CATWTAGQETQYF.

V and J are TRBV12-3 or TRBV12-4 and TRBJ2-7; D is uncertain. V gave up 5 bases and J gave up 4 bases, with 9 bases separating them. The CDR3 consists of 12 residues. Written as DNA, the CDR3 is TGTGCCAGCAGTCCCTACCCATACGAGCAGTACTTC. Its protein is CASSPYPYEQYF.

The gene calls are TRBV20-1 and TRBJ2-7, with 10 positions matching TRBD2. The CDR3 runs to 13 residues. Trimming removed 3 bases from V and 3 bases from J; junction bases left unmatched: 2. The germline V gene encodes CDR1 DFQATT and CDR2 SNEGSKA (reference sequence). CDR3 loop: CSASRTSGYEQYF. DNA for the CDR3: TGCAGTGCTAGTCGGACTAGCGGCTACGAGCAGTACTTC.

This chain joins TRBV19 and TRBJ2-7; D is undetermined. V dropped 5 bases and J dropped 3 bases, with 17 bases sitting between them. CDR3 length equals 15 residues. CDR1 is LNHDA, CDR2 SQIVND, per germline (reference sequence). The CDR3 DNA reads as TGTGCCAGTAGTCCACGCGAGGTTTTGAACTACGAGCAGTACTTC. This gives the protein CASSPREVLNYEQYF.

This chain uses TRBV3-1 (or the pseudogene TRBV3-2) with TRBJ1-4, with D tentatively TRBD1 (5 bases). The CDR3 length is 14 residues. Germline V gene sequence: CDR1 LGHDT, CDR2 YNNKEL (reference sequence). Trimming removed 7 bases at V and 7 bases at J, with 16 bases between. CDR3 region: CASTRSGFTEKLFF. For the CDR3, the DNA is TGTGCCAGCACCCGATCAGGGTTTACTGAAAAACTGTTTTTT.

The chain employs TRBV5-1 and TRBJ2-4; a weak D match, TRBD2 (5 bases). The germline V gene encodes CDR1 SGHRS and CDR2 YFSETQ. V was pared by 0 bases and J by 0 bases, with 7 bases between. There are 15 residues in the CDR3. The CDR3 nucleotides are TGCGCCAGCAGCTTGGTCGGGGAAGCCAAAAACATTCAGTACTTC. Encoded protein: CASSLVGEAKNIQYF.

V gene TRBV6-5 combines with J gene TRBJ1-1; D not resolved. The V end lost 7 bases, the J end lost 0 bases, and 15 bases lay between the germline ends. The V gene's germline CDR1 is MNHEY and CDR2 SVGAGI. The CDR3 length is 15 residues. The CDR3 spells CASKKNGRMNTEAFF. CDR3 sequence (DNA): TGTGCCAGCAAGAAGAACGGGAGAATGAACACTGAAGCTTTCTTT.